These 28 T cell receptor beta chains were sequenced from one sample in a study of early T cells in non-severe SARS-CoV-2 infection. TCRdb used MiXCR to reprocess the 5' RACE reads, holding one entry per CDR3 protein. The sample lists some 35,000 distinct CDR3 sequences, roughly 5% occurring once. The sequenced sample was whole blood. The receptors derive from an adult who was a healthcare worker with PCR-confirmed SARS-CoV-2 infection or an uninfected control (not recorded which).

This clonotype appeared many times. The chain couples TRBV5-1 to TRBJ2-2; 8 bases are shared with TRBD1. V trimming: 4 bases; J trimming: 4 bases; junction bases outside the gene matches: 6. Per germline, CDR1 SGHRS and CDR2 YFSETQ. The CDR3 is 15 residues long. The CDR3 reads CASSAGQESTGELFF. CDR3 sequence (DNA): TGCGCCAGCAGCGCGGGACAGGAGTCCACCGGGGAGCTGTTTTTT.

This clonotype was counted between two and nine times. The chain couples TRBV4-2 to TRBJ2-7; 7 bases fit TRBD1. Looked up from germline, CDR1 is LGHNA and CDR2 is YNFKEQ. This CDR3 contains 15 residues. V lost 4 bases, J lost 4 bases, and 10 bases stayed unmatched. For the CDR3, the DNA is TGTGCCAGCAGCCCACTGGGCAGGGGGTATTACGAGCAGTACTTC. Its protein is CASSPLGRGYYEQYF.

This clonotype was observed many times. The chain carries TRBV30 and TRBJ2-7; 10 bases align to TRBD2. This CDR3 region has 15 residues. The V gene's germline CDR1 is GTSNPN and CDR2 SVGIG (reference sequence). Trimming at V came to 2 bases and at J to 2 bases, leaving 6 bases not matched to a gene. The chain's CDR3 is CAWSRAGGRAYEQYF. CDR3 in DNA: TGTGCCTGGAGTCGAGCGGGAGGGAGAGCCTACGAGCAGTACTTC.

This clonotype is large (0.1 to 1%) within its sample. This chain connects TRBV4-3 to TRBJ2-7; D might be TRBD2 (6 bases). The germline V gene has CDR1 LGHNA and CDR2 YSLEER. The CDR3 has 13 residues. V was pared by 1 base and J by 8 bases, with 12 bases between. The CDR3 DNA follows: TGCGCCAGCAGCCAAGGGGAAGGAGGGCAGCAGTACTTC. This encodes CASSQGEGGQQYF.

This clonotype was detected many times. The junction departs from germline at one end; a sequencing error may be responsible. The chain combines TRBV7-7 with TRBJ2-1; 10 bases are a match to TRBD2. In germline, CDR1 is SSHAT, CDR2 FNYEAQ (reference sequence). The CDR3 totals 19 residues. CDR3 bases: TGTGCTAGCAGCTTTTTCCCCCTACAACTAGCGGGGCAATACAATGAGCAGTTCTTC. Residues: CASSFFPLQLAGQYNEQFF.

The sample holds many counts of this clonotype. The chain is built from TRBV12-3 or TRBV12-4 and TRBJ2-1; 7 bases agree with TRBD2. With 6 bases clipped from V and 5 bases from J, the junction kept 10 bases outside the gene matches. The CDR3 is 15 amino acids. The CDR3 loop reads CASSRWSGANNEQFF. CDR3 DNA: TGTGCCAGCAGCCGATGGAGCGGGGCTAACAATGAGCAGTTCTTC.

This clonotype appeared a few times. V is TRBV30 and J is TRBJ2-3, with TRBD1 identical over 8 bases. CDR1 GTSNPN and CDR2 SVGIG come from the germline V gene (reference sequence). There are 15 residues in the CDR3. Trimming took 2 bases from V and 2 from J; bases not matched to a gene: 6. The CDR3 sequence is CAWSSWDRTTDTQYF. CDR3 coding DNA: TGTGCCTGGAGTAGTTGGGACAGGACCACAGATACGCAGTATTTT. The whole variable domain, filled in from reference TRBV30 and TRBJ2-3, reads SQTIHQWPATLVQPVGSPLSLECTVEGTSNPNLYWYRQAAGRGLQLLFYSVGIGQISSEVPQNLSASRPQDRQFILSSKKLLLSDSGFYLCAWSSWDRTTDTQYFGPGTRLTVL.

This clonotype was counted ten times or more. J is TRBJ2-3 and V is TRBV12-3 or TRBV12-4; 7 bases match TRBD2. The junction had 7 bases not matched to a gene; V was cut back by 6 bases and J by 4 bases. The CDR3 covers 14 residues. The CDR3 protein is CASSPAGVSDTQYF. The DNA for the CDR3 is TGTGCCAGCAGCCCGGCGGGAGTATCAGATACGCAGTATTTT.

The CDR3 loop reads CASSDMPSGHSEQFF. CDR3 nucleotides: TGTGCCAGCAGTGATATGCCTAGCGGGCACTCTGAGCAGTTCTTC. The chain is built from TRBV25-1 and TRBJ2-1, with 8 nucleotides matching TRBD2. V trimming: 3 bases; J trimming: 9 bases; junction bases outside the gene matches: 10. From germline, CDR1 is MGHDK and CDR2 SYGVNS. The CDR3 extends over 15 amino acids. The entire variable domain, with the rest obtained from reference TRBV25-1 and TRBJ2-1, is as follows: EADIYQTPRYLVIGTGKKITLECSQTMGHDKMYWYQQDPGMELHLIHYSYGVNSTEKGDLSSESTVSRIRTEHFPLTLESARPSHTSQYLCASSDMPSGHSEQFFGPGTRLTVL.

The chain has TRBV12-3 or TRBV12-4 and TRBJ1-4; D is undetermined. The CDR3 contains 12 residues. V was clipped by 3 bases and J by 4 bases, with 3 bases between them. The CDR3 spells CASSFNNEKLFF. The CDR3 region has the DNA TGTGCCAGCAGTTTCAATAATGAAAAACTGTTTTTT.

This clonotype was seen at least ten times. The rearrangement uses TRBV7-9 and TRBJ2-1, with 12 bases identical to TRBD2. After removal of 2 bases from V and 6 bases from J, the junction contained 11 bases not matched to a gene. This CDR3 is 18 amino acids long. Per germline, CDR1 SEHNR and CDR2 FQNEAQ (reference sequence). The CDR3 protein is CASSLPPRLAGVFNEQFF. CDR3 DNA: TGTGCCAGCAGCTTACCTCCGCGACTAGCGGGAGTCTTCAATGAGCAGTTCTTC.

This clonotype was counted many times. The rearrangement links TRBV2 to TRBJ2-3, with TRBD1 as a possible D gene (6 bases). V gave up 6 bases and J gave up 2 bases, with 9 bases separating them. This CDR3 region has 13 residues. In germline, CDR1 is SNHLY, CDR2 FYNNEI. DNA of the CDR3: TGTGCCAGCAGCGGGGACACCACAGATACGCAGTATTTT. It codes for CASSGDTTDTQYF.

This clonotype showed up just a few times. The chain has TRBV12-3 or TRBV12-4 and TRBJ1-4; perhaps TRBD1 as D (5 bases). The CDR3 sequence is 12 residues long. The germline V and J ends were trimmed by 7 bases and 7 bases, with 10 bases remaining between them. The CDR3: CASTRGVEKLFF. The CDR3 nucleotides read TGTGCCAGCACCCGGGGGGTTGAAAAACTGTTTTTT.

Ten or more counts support this clonotype. In DNA, the CDR3 is TGCGCCAGCAGCCAAGACTGGAGTTATGGCTACACCTTC. It yields the protein CASSQDWSYGYTF. The chain has TRBV4-3 and TRBJ1-2; no definite D call. The germline CDR1 and CDR2 sequences are LGHNA and YSLEER. The CDR3 is 13 residues long. V lost 0 bases and J 5 bases, leaving 7 bases between the germline ends.

This clonotype was counted at least ten times. This sequence joins TRBV7-9 and TRBJ2-5; 13 nucleotides line up with TRBD2. This CDR3 has 14 residues. The germline gives CDR1 SEHNR, CDR2 FQNEAQ (reference sequence). The junction had 0 bases not matched to a gene; V was cut back by 3 bases and J by 5 bases. The CDR3 nucleotides are TGTGCCAGCAGCTTGGGACTAGCGGGGGAGACCCAGTACTTC. Protein sequence: CASSLGLAGETQYF.

This clonotype has at least ten counts. The V and J genes are TRBV3-1 and TRBJ2-5; D might be TRBD2 (6 bases). Trimming took 3 bases from V and 2 from J, leaving 16 bases between them. The CDR3 runs 16 residues. Per germline, CDR1 LGHDT and CDR2 YNNKEL (reference sequence). This CDR3 is CASSQEGRVTQETQYF. Written as DNA, the CDR3 is TGTGCCAGCAGCCAGGAGGGAAGGGTTACTCAAGAGACCCAGTACTTC.

This rearrangement joins TRBV12-3 or TRBV12-4 to TRBJ2-7; D unclear. The length of the CDR3 is 13 residues. V was clipped by 5 bases and J by 0 bases, with 8 bases between them. This CDR3 reads CASSHSSSYEQYF. Written as DNA, the CDR3 is TGTGCCAGCAGTCACTCGAGCTCCTACGAGCAGTACTTC.

V and J are TRBV7-2 and TRBJ2-3; 7 bases are shared with TRBD2. Germline assignment: CDR1 SGHTA and CDR2 FQGNSA. V lost 5 bases, J lost 9 bases, and 2 bases stayed unmatched. The CDR3 is 11 amino acids. The CDR3 spells CASSGLETQYF. In nucleotides, the CDR3 is TGTGCCAGCAGCGGACTAGAAACGCAGTATTTT.

This clonotype was found a few times. The chain links TRBV2 to TRBJ1-1; D gene uncertain. The V end lost 4 bases, the J end lost 0 bases, and 9 bases lay between the germline ends. CDR3 length equals 14 residues. Germline CDR1 is SNHLY and CDR2 is FYNNEI. CDR3 loop: CASSVQGVNTEAFF. CDR3 coding DNA: TGTGCCAGCAGTGTGCAAGGAGTGAACACTGAAGCTTTCTTT. Drawing the rest from reference TRBV2 and TRBJ1-1, the complete variable domain is EPEVTQTPSHQVTQMGQEVILRCVPISNHLYFYWYRQILGQKVEFLVSFYNNEISEKSEIFDDQFSVERPDGSNFTLKIRSTKLEDSAMYFCASSVQGVNTEAFFGQGTRLTVV.

As to this clonotype: A much more abundant neighbour one base away suggests this may be a read error. The chain employs TRBV6-6 and TRBJ2-2; D uncertain. The length of the CDR3 is 11 residues. Germline V lookup: CDR1 MNHNY, CDR2 SVGAGI (reference sequence). The CDR3, as DNA: TGTACCAGCAGACTCCCCGGGGAGCTGTTTTTT. This gives the protein CTSRLPGELFF.

A few counts support this clonotype. The V and J genes are TRBV4-1 and TRBJ2-1; perhaps TRBD2 as D (6 bases). The V end was cut by 0 bases, the J end by 8 bases, with 14 bases between. The CDR3 length is 15 residues. Looked up from germline, CDR1 is MGHRA and CDR2 is YSYEKL. The DNA of the CDR3 is TGCGCCAGCAGCCAAGAGGGAGGCGGGATTTATGAGCAGTTCTTC. Amino acids: CASSQEGGGIYEQFF.

This clonotype was counted ten times or more. The chain has TRBV20-1 and TRBJ2-4; 10 positions agree with TRBD1. Germline V gives CDR1 DFQATT, CDR2 SNEGSKA (reference sequence). CDR3 size: 14 residues. The V and J ends lost 8 bases and 5 bases, in that order; junction bases with no gene match: 9. In nucleotides, the CDR3 is TGCAGTTCCCGACAGGGGGCATTGGAAAACATTCAGTACTTC. Its translation is CSSRQGALENIQYF.

This clonotype was seen more than once but under ten times. J is TRBJ2-5 and V is TRBV5-6, with D maybe TRBD2 (5 bases). CDR3 size: 15 residues. V was shortened by 4 bases and J by 4 bases, with 17 bases between the two germline ends. Germline V gives CDR1 SGHDT, CDR2 YYEEEE. The CDR3 spells CASSIRPKAGETQYF. The CDR3 DNA sequence: TGTGCCAGCAGCATCCGTCCTAAGGCGGGAGAGACCCAGTACTTC.

This clonotype was observed many times. The V gene is TRBV30, the J gene TRBJ2-3, with 7 bases lining up with TRBD2. The CDR3 length is 18 residues. The trim removed 0 bases at V and 6 bases at J, leaving 18 bases unmatched. Germline values: CDR1 GTSNPN, CDR2 SVGIG (reference sequence). CDR3 bases: TGTGCCTGGAGTGTACCCCCCGCGCTTGGCGGGGGAGAGGATACGCAGTATTTT. This encodes CAWSVPPALGGGEDTQYF.

This clonotype was counted ten times or more. The chain is built from TRBV4-1 and TRBJ2-7, with 10 bases identical to TRBD1. The CDR3 has 15 residues. CDR1 MGHRA and CDR2 YSYEKL come from the germline V gene. Germline trimming cut 1 base from V and 1 base from J; bases unmatched to any gene: 1. CDR3 DNA sequence: TGCGCCAGCAGCCAAGGGACAGGGGGTTCCTACGAGCAGTACTTC. This gives the protein CASSQGTGGSYEQYF.

This clonotype was counted between two and nine times. The J gene is TRBJ2-1, the V gene TRBV7-3, with D uncertain. The germline V and J ends were trimmed by 6 bases and 0 bases, with 9 bases remaining between them. Germline V lookup: CDR1 SGHTA, CDR2 FQGTGA. The CDR3 consists of 14 residues. The CDR3 sequence: CASSNPSSYNEQFF. CDR3 DNA: TGTGCCAGCAGTAACCCCAGCTCCTACAATGAGCAGTTCTTC.

At least ten counts were recorded for this clonotype. This chain joins TRBV12-3 or TRBV12-4 and TRBJ2-1; 11 bases are shared with TRBD2. CDR3 length: 18 residues. V lost 7 bases and J lost 0; bases outside the gene matches: 11. Here the CDR3 DNA reads TGTGCCAGCACCCGACTAGCGGGACTTTCCCCCTCCTACAATGAGCAGTTCTTC. This gives the protein CASTRLAGLSPSYNEQFF.

The table lists this clonotype with many counts. The CDR3 region is CASSSNRGRNTGELFF. The CDR3 nucleotides are TGTGCCAGCAGTTCAAACCGGGGCAGGAACACCGGGGAGCTGTTTTTT. This chain joins TRBV27 and TRBJ2-2; either TRBD1 or TRBD2 may fit D (5 bases each). The CDR3 has 16 residues. Trimming removed 4 bases at V and 1 base at J, with 13 bases between. The germline gives CDR1 MNHEY, CDR2 SMNVEV (reference sequence).